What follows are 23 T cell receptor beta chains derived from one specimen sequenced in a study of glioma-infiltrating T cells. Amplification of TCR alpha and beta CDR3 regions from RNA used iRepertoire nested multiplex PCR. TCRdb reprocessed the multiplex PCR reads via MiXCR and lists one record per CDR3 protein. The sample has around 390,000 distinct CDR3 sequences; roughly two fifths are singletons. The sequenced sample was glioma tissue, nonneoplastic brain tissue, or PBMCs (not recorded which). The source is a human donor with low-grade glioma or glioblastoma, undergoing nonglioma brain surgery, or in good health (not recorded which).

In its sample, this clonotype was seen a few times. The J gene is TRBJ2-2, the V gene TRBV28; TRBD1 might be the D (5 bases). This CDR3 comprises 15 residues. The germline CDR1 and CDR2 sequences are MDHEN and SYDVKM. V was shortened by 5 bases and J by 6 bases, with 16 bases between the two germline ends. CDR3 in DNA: TGTGCCAGCAGTCTCCATCGACAGAGCTCCGGGGAGCTGTTTTTT. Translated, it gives CASSLHRQSSGELFF.

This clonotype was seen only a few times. DNA of the CDR3: TGTGCCAGTAGTATAAGGGCGGGAGCTTACAATGAGCAGTTCTTC. It codes for CASSIRAGAYNEQFF. This sequence joins TRBV19 and TRBJ2-1; 7 bases agree with TRBD2. V shed 2 bases and J 4 bases; nucleotides not matched to a gene: 5. This CDR3 contains 15 residues. Germline V gene data show CDR1 as LNHDA and CDR2 as SQIVND (reference sequence).

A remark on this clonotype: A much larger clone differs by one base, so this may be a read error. The CDR3 loop is CASSPGQGPYERYF. The CDR3 nucleotides are TGTGCCAGCAGCCCGGGACAGGGGCCCTACGAGCGGTACTTC. This chain connects TRBV7-2 to TRBJ2-7; 10 nucleotides agree with TRBD1. This CDR3 is built from 14 residues. CDR1 is SGHTA and CDR2 is FQGNSA in the germline V gene.

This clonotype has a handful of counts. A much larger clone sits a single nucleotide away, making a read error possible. In DNA form, the CDR3 reads TGTACCAGCAGTCCAGCGATAGCGGGAGTTGACGAGCAGTACTTC. Its protein product is CTSSPAIAGVDEQYF. This chain uses TRBV27 with TRBJ2-7, with 9 nucleotides matching TRBD2. The CDR3 sequence is 15 residues long. The germline V gene encodes CDR1 MNHEY and CDR2 SMNVEV (reference sequence).

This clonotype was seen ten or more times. CDR3 region: CASSPGGTTNEKLFF. DNA for the CDR3: TGTGCCAGCAGCCCTGGAGGGACAACTAATGAAAAACTGTTTTTT. This chain connects TRBV7-9 to TRBJ1-4; D is unclear. Germline loops: CDR1 SEHNR, CDR2 FQNEAQ (reference sequence). The V end was cut by 5 bases, the J end by 0 bases, with 10 bases between. This CDR3 is built from 15 residues. Full variable domain (outside the CDR3, taken from reference TRBV7-9 and TRBJ1-4): DTGVSQNPRHKITKRGQNVTFRCDPISEHNRLYWYRQTLGQGPEFLTYFQNEAQLEKSRLLSDRFSAERPKGSFSTLEIQRTEQGDSAMYLCASSPGGTTNEKLFFGSGTQLSVL.

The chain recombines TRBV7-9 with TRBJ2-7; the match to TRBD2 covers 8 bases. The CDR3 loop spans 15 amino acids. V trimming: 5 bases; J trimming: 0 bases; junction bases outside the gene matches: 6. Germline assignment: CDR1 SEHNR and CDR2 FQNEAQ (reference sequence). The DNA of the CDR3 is TGTGCCAGCAGCCATAGCGGGACCGGCTCCTACGAGCAGTACTTC. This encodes CASSHSGTGSYEQYF.

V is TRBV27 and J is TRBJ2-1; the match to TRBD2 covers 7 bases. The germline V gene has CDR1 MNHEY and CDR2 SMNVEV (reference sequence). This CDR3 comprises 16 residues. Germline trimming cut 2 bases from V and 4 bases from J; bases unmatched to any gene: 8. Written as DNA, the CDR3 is TGTGCCAGCAGTTTAACGGGCCTGGGGGGGTACAATGAGCAGTTCTTC. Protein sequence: CASSLTGLGGYNEQFF.

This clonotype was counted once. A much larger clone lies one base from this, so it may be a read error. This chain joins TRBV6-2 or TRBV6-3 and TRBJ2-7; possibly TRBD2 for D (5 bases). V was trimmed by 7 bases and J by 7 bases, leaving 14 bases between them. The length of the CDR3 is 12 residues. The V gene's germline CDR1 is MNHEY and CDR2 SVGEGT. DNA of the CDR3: TGTGCCAGCACGACGGGATACAATGAGCAGTACTTC. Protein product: CASTTGYNEQYF.

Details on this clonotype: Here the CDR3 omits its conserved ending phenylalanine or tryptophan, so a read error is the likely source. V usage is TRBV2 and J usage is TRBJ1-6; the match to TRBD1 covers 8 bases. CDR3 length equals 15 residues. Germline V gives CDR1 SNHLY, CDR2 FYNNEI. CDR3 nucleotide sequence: TGTGCCAGCTACCTAGACAGGGGCTATAACTCACCCCTCCACTCT. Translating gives CASYLDRGYNSPLHS.

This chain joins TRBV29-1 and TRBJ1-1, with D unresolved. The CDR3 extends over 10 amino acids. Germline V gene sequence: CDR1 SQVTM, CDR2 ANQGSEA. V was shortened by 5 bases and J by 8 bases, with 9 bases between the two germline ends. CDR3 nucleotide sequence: TGCAGCGTTTGCAGTCAGGAAGCTTTCTTT. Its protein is CSVCSQEAFF. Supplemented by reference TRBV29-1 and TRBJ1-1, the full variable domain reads SAVISQKPSRDICQRGTSLTIQCQVDSQVTMMFWYRQQPGQSLTLIATANQGSEATYESGFVIDKFPISRPNLTFSTLTVSNMSPEDSSIYLCSVCSQEAFFGQGTRLTVV.

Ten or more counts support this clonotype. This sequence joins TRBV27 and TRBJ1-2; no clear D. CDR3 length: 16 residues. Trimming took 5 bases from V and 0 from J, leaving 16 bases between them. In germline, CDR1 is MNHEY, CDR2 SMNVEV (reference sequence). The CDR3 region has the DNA TGTGCCAGCAGTCCCCACCGTTGGGGAGCTAACTATGGCTACACCTTC. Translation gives CASSPHRWGANYGYTF.

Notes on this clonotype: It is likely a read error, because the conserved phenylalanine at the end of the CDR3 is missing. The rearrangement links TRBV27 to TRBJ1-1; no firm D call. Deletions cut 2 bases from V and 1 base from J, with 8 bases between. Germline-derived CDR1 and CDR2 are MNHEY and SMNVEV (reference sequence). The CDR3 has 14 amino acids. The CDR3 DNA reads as TGTGCCAGCAGTTTAATTCGGGGGAACACTGAAGCTTTCTCT. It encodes CASSLIRGNTEAFS.

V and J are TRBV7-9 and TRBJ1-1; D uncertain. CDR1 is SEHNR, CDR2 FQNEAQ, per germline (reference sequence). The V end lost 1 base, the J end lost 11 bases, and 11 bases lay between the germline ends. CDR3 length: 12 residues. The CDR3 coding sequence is TGTGCCAGCAGCTTAGAAAGTTGGTCGGCTTTCTTT. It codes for CASSLESWSAFF.

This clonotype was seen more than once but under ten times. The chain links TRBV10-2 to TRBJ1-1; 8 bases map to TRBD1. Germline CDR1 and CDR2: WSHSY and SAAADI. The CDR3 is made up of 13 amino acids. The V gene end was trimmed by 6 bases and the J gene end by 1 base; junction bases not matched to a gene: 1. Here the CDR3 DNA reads TGCGCCAGCAGGACAGGGGCGAACACTGAAGCTTTCTTT. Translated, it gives CASRTGANTEAFF.

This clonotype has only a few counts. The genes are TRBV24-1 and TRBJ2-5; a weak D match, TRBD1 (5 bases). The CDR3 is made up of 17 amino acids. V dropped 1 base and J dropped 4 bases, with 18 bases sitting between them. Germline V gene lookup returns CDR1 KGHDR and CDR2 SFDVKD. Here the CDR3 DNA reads TGTGCCACCAGTGATTTTGGTTTGGGGCAGGGTGGAGAGACCCAGTACTTC. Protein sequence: CATSDFGLGQGGETQYF.

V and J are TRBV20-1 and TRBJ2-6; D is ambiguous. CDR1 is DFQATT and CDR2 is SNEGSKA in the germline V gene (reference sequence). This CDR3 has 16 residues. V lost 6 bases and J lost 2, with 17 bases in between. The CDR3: CSAKPQIVAGANVLTF. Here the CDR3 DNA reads TGCAGTGCCAAACCACAGATCGTGGCTGGGGCCAACGTCCTGACTTTC.

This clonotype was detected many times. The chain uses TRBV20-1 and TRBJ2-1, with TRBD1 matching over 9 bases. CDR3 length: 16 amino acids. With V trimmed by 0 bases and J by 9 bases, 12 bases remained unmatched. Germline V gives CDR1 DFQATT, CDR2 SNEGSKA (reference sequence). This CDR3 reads CSAREMGQGPTSEQFF. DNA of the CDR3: TGCAGTGCTAGAGAAATGGGACAGGGTCCTACAAGTGAGCAGTTCTTC.

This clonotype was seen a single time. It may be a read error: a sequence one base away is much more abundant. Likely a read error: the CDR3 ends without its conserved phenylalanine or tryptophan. The CDR3 bases are TGTGCCAGCAGTAGCGGAGGGAGCCGGCAGTTCCTC. Encoded protein: CASSSGGSRQFL. V gene TRBV6-2 or TRBV6-3 combines with J gene TRBJ2-1; tentative D call: TRBD2 (6 bases). The CDR3 has 12 residues. The V gene's germline CDR1 is MNHEY and CDR2 SVGEGT. The ends were cut back, 5 bases at V and 12 bases at J, with 14 bases in the middle.

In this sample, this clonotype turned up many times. The CDR3 DNA reads TGTGCCAGCAGCTCTCGGGACTTCCCAACTACCTACTACGAGCAGTACTTC. Residues: CASSSRDFPTTYYEQYF. The chain combines TRBV7-2 with TRBJ2-7, with D possibly being TRBD2 (6 bases). Trimming cost V 4 bases and J 3 bases, with 22 bases left between them. CDR1 and CDR2 from the germline V gene are SGHTA and FQGNSA. The CDR3 loop spans 17 amino acids.

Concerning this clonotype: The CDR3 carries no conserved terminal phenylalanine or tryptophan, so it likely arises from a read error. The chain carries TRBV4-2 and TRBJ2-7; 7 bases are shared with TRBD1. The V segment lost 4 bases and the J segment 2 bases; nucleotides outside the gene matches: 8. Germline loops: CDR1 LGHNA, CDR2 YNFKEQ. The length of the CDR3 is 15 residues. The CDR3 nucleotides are TGTGCCAGCAGCCTTTTGACCGGGACAGCCTACGAGCAGTACTCC. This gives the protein CASSLLTGTAYEQYS.

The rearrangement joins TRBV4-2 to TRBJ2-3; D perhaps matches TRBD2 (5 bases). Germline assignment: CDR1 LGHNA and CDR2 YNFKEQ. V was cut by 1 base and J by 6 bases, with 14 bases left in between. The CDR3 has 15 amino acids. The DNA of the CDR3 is TGTGCCAGCAGCCAAGGGACTTACGTTCTGGATACGCAGTATTTT. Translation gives CASSQGTYVLDTQYF.

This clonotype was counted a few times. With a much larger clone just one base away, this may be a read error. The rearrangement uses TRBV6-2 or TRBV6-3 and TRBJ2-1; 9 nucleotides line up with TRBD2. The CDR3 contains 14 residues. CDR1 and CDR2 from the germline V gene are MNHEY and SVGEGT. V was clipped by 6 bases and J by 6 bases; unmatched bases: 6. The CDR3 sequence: CASRAGLAFNEQFF. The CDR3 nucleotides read TGTGCCAGCAGGGCCGGACTAGCGTTCAATGAGCAGTTCTTC.

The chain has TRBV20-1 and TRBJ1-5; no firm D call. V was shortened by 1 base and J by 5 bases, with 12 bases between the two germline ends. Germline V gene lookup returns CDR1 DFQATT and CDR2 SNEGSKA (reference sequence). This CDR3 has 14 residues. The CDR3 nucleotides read TGCAGTGCTAGAGGGATGGTGGAGGATCAGCCCCAGCATTTT. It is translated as CSARGMVEDQPQHF.